This T cell receptor beta chain was recorded in a study of radiotherapy plus CTLA-4 blockade in lung cancer (dated by TCRdb to 2017 to 2018). Turning to the overall study: Among enrolled patients, approximately 19% had an objective response and 30% to 35% reached disease control.

From a lookup of the germline V gene, CDR1 and CDR2 are MRHNA and SNTAGT. V and J are truncated by 3 bases and 3 bases respectively, leaving an intervening sequence of 2 bases. Including cysteine and phenylalanine, the CDR3 has 11 amino acids. Of all the DNA, just the CDR3 is kept, 33 bases in frame from base 1. Receptors were amplified or captured by the immunoSEQ multiplex PCR assay. Held by TCRdb, this immuneACCESS table contains in-frame sequences only and omits some clones. Under half of the omission traces to an unresolved V gene where checked; the cause of the rest is unknown. The sample table lists more than 25,000 clones, about 79% of them with a count of one. The biggest ten clones account for about a sixth of the sample. The study evaluated CTLA-4 blockade (ipilimumab) given together with focal radiation therapy in patients who had chemo-refractory metastatic non-small-cell lung cancer.

This clone was counted once. What this receptor recognizes is not known. One base away there is no much larger clone; base qualities are not given. The research as a whole found: Early dynamic changes in blood T cell clones, together with increased serum interferon-beta after radiation, were reported as the strongest predictors of response. TCR clones derived from tumors expanded in peripheral blood after treatment with radiotherapy and ipilimumab.

The TCR originated in a human donor with non-small cell lung cancer that progressed on radiotherapy plus ipilimumab. The chain couples TRBV6-4 to TRBJ1-1; the D gene identity is not certain. This specimen consisted of peripheral blood, obtained from a patient treated with radiotherapy plus ipilimumab. The CDR3 has the sequence CASSEYTEAFF. The DNA sequence is given as TGTGCCAGCAGTGAATACACTGAAGCTTTCTTT.